The rows below give T cell receptor beta chains drawn from one sample of a study of CD8+CD57+ T cells in acquired aplastic anemia. TCRdb processed the reads anew with MiXCR; each CDR3 protein has one entry. In the table there are around 290,000 distinct CDR3 sequences, around three fifths of which are singletons. Sequenced material: sorted CD4+, CD8+, or CD8+CD57+ T cells (not recorded which) from PBMCs. The receptors were sampled from a human donor with aplastic anemia. Each CDR3 is given with its conserved first and last residue. D genes are given only for firm matches. A clone size is listed for some rows: how often the clone was seen (once, few, many), or a class if it is expanded.

clone size	D gene	V gene	J gene	CDR3 DNA	CDR3 protein
.	TRBD1	TRBV24-1	TRBJ2-5	TGTGCCACCAGTGATTCCAGACAGGGGGGAGAGACCCAGTACTTC	CATSDSRQGGETQYF
many	TRBD2	TRBV15	TRBJ2-3	TGTGCCACCAGCAGAGCCCGCGGGAGGGCCAAGTACACCACAGATACGCAGTATTTT	CATSRARGRAKYTTDTQYF
.	TRBD1	TRBV5-1	TRBJ2-3	TGCGCCAGCAGCCCGCGAGAGGGGGCTGTGGTAGATACGCAGTATTTT	CASSPREGAVVDTQYF
few	.	TRBV20-1	TRBJ1-1	TGCAGTGCTGATCGTGGTACCACTGAAGCTTTCTTT	CSADRGTTEAFF
.	TRBD1	TRBV7-9	TRBJ1-1	TGTGCCAGCAGCTTCCCAGGGGGCGAGTTGTTCACTGAAGCTTTCTTT	CASSFPGGELFTEAFF
.	TRBD1	TRBV10-1	TRBJ2-3	TGCGCCAGCAGTGACCTTGACAGGGGACCCTACAATGAGCAGTATTTT	CASSDLDRGPYNEQYF
.	TRBD1	TRBV24-1	TRBJ2-7	TGTGCCACCAGTGATGGGACAGGGGACGGCTACGAGCAGTACTTC	CATSDGTGDGYEQYF
many	.	TRBV5-1	TRBJ1-1	TGCGCCAGCAGAGAGAACACTGAAGCTTTCTTT	CASRENTEAFF
.	.	TRBV7-4	TRBJ1-1	TGTGCCAGCAGCCCCGGGTCAGGGGCACCCTTGAGCACTGAAGCTTTCTTT	CASSPGSGAPLSTEAFF
.	.	TRBV3-2	TRBJ2-5	TGTGCCAGCAGCGTCGGGGTTCAGTCACGGGAGACCCAGTACTTC	CASSVGVQSRETQYF
.	.	TRBV9	TRBJ1-4	TGTGCCAGCAGCGTAGGCCTTAGGACAGTGAATGAAAAACTGTTTTTT	CASSVGLRTVNEKLFF
many	.	TRBV5-1	TRBJ1-1	TGCGCCAGCAGCTTGCCTATGGGGCAGGGTGAACCTTTCTTT	CASSLPMGQGEPFF
few	.	TRBV15	TRBJ2-3	TGTGCCACCAGCAGAGATAGCAGAGGTACGCAGTATTTT	CATSRDSRGTQYF
many	.	TRBV15	TRBJ2-1	TGTGCCACCAGCAGAGTCGGGGGGGACAGTGAGCAGTTCTTC	CATSRVGGDSEQFF
many	TRBD1	TRBV7-9	TRBJ1-1	TGTGCCAGCAGCGGGACAGGTCGGACTGAAGCTTTCTTT	CASSGTGRTEAFF
.	.	TRBV2	TRBJ1-5	TGTGCCAGCAGTGAGGGCAGGGATAGCGGCGAGCAGCATTTT	CASSEGRDSGEQHF
.	.	TRBV10-3	TRBJ2-3	TGTGCCACCTGCCCAAGGACCCCTAGCACAGATACGCAGTATTTT	CATCPRTPSTDTQYF
many	.	TRBV6-1	TRBJ1-5	TGTGCAAGCGGGCGTGCGAGCAATCAGCCCCAGCATTTT	CASGRASNQPQHF
.	TRBD1	TRBV2	TRBJ1-5	TGTGCCAGCACGGCAGGGGGCGCGAGTCAGCCCCAGCATTTT	CASTAGGASQPQHF
.	.	TRBV14	TRBJ2-1	TGTGCCAGCAGCCAAGACCGGGGCCGGACAGATGAGCAGTTCTTC	CASSQDRGRTDEQFF
many	.	TRBV3-1	TRBJ1-2	TGTGCCAGCAGCCAAGCACTGGGGAGCGAAGGCTACACCTTC	CASSQALGSEGYTF
.	TRBD2	TRBV9	TRBJ2-1	TGTGCCAGCAGCGTAGTTGGGGGGGTGGATGAGCAGTTCTTC	CASSVVGGVDEQFF
once	.	TRBV20-1	TRBJ2-3	TGCAGTGCAGGGGGGCGGGGGACGCAGTATTTT	CSAGGRGTQYF
.	TRBD2	TRBV9	TRBJ2-3	TGTGCCAGCAGCCAATTTGTGGGGGGGGATACGCAGTATTTT	CASSQFVGGDTQYF
.	TRBD2	TRBV2	TRBJ2-7	TGTGCCAGCAGCCACGGACTAGCGGGAGGAGGGGTTCCCTACGAGCAGTACTTC	CASSHGLAGGGVPYEQYF
many	TRBD2	TRBV6-4	TRBJ2-7	TGTGCCAGCAGCCCGGGGGAGCGGGGGGAGCAGTACTTC	CASSPGERGEQYF
.	.	TRBV20-1	TRBJ2-7	TGCAGTGTTAGGGGGTCCTACGAGCAGTACTTC	CSVRGSYEQYF
.	.	TRBV7-9	TRBJ1-2	TGTGCCAGCAGCTTAGGGGGGCCAGGTGCGGGCTATGGCTACACCTTC	CASSLGGPGAGYGYTF
.	.	TRBV29-1	TRBJ2-5	TGCAGCCAAGTTTCGGCAAGGCAAGAGACCCAGTACTTC	CSQVSARQETQYF
many	.	TRBV7-3	TRBJ1-2	TGTGCCAGCAGCTTTGGGCAGAACTATGGCTACACCTTC	CASSFGQNYGYTF
.	TRBD2	TRBV2	TRBJ2-7	TGTGCCAGCAGTGCTAGCGGGAGTGGCGACTACGAGCAGTACTTC	CASSASGSGDYEQYF
.	.	TRBV9	TRBJ2-3	TGTGCCAGCAGTGAGGCCCCCACAGATACGCAGTATTTT	CASSEAPTDTQYF
many	.	TRBV24-1	TRBJ2-1	TGTGCCACCAGTGATGGGACTTTCAATGAGCAGTTCTTC	CATSDGTFNEQFF
.	.	TRBV20-1	TRBJ2-5	TGCAGTGCTAGTAAGAGGGGACATCAAGAGACCCAGTACTTC	CSASKRGHQETQYF
many	.	TRBV20-1	TRBJ2-5	TGCAGTGCTATACTAATTTCATCATTCCCCGAAGAGACCCAGTACTTC	CSAILISSFPEETQYF
.	.	TRBV7-8	TRBJ1-5	TGTGCCAGCAACTCCGCCGGGACACCAAATCAGCCCCAGCATTTT	CASNSAGTPNQPQHF
.	.	TRBV29-1	TRBJ1-2	TGCAGCGTTGAGGAGACAGGTTATGGCTACACCTTC	CSVEETGYGYTF
.	.	TRBV7-9	TRBJ2-2	TGTGCCAGCAGCTCAGAGATAGCGGCTAACACCGGGGAGCTGTTTTTT	CASSSEIAANTGELFF
.	.	TRBV5-1	TRBJ1-6	TGCGCCAGTTCTGAGGGGATCGGTAATTCACCCCTCCACTTT	CASSEGIGNSPLHF
.	TRBD2	TRBV2	TRBJ2-1	TGTGCCAGCAGCTTAGCCCCAAATCGAAGGACTAGCGGGGTAGATGAGCAGTTCTTC	CASSLAPNRRTSGVDEQFF
.	TRBD2	TRBV19	TRBJ2-3	TGTGCCAGTAGGCTGGCGGGAGGTTCACCCACAGATACGCGGTATTTT	CASRLAGGSPTDTRYF
many	.	TRBV6-1	TRBJ1-1	TGTGCCAGCAGTGAAACTTGGGGGGGCACTGAAGCTTTCTTT	CASSETWGGTEAFF
many	TRBD2	TRBV20-1	TRBJ2-2	TGCAGTGCCCGGGGGGCGGGGGGGTCCGGGGAGCTGTTTTTT	CSARGAGGSGELFF
many	TRBD2	TRBV14	TRBJ2-6	TGTGCCAGCAGCCCTTTAGCGGGAGGGCTCTCTGGGGCCAACGTCCTGACTTTC	CASSPLAGGLSGANVLTF
.	.	TRBV7-9	TRBJ1-1	TGTGCCAGCAGTTGGGCAGGGATACCTGAAGCTTTCTTT	CASSWAGIPEAFF
.	TRBD1	TRBV5-1	TRBJ2-5	TGCGCCAGCAGACGAGACAGGGTACAAGAGACCCAGTACTTC	CASRRDRVQETQYF
few	TRBD2	TRBV12-3/TRBV12-4	TRBJ2-4	TGTGCCAGCAGTTTATTGGCTAGCGGGAGGGCAAAAAACATTCAGTACTTC	CASSLLASGRAKNIQYF
few	TRBD1	TRBV20-1	TRBJ1-1	TGCAGTGCTAGGGGACAGGGGGCTGCCACTGAAGCTTTCTTT	CSARGQGAATEAFF
.	TRBD2	TRBV2	TRBJ2-3	TGTGCCGAGGGAGCGGGAGGAGGTACAGATACGCAGTATTTT	CAEGAGGGTDTQYF
.	TRBD2	TRBV24-1	TRBJ2-1	TGTGCCACCAGGCTCGTAGCGGGAGGGAAAAATGAGCAGTTCTTC	CATRLVAGGKNEQFF
.	.	TRBV5-1	TRBJ2-3	TGCGCCAGCACCTTTACGGGAGGCACAGATACGCAGTATTTT	CASTFTGGTDTQYF
.	TRBD1	TRBV5-5	TRBJ1-2	TGTGCCAGCAGCTTACCCGGGGGACAGGGGATGGCGAATGGCTACACCTTC	CASSLPGGQGMANGYTF
many	.	TRBV19	TRBJ1-6	TGTGCCAGTAGTATTTCGGGCAGGGCTCTCTATAATTCACCCCTCCACTTT	CASSISGRALYNSPLHF
.	.	TRBV7-9	TRBJ2-7	TGTGCCAGCAGCCCAAACCCAGGAGGGCCGGACGAGCAGTACTTC	CASSPNPGGPDEQYF
.	.	TRBV20-1	TRBJ2-5	TGCAGTGCTAGAGATATTCGCGGGGTAGGAGAGACCCAGTACTTC	CSARDIRGVGETQYF